The source of this T cell receptor beta chain is a study of T cell responses to AZD1222 COVID-19 vaccine (dated by TCRdb to 2020 to 2023). Notes on the research overall: AZD1222 recipients with second doses at about 4 weeks or about 12 weeks were pooled, because spike-specific TCR depth and breadth did not differ between schedules. A total of more than 230 trial participants underwent TCR sequencing, of whom roughly 210 had received two doses of AZD1222 and around 25 had received two doses of the MenACWY control vaccine. Trial participants were enrolled by age into 18-55, 56-69 and 70-plus year subgroups, with approximately 150, 28 and 58 TCR-sequenced participants respectively. Summary of the overall study and its limitations: In the small 56-69-year group, the increase in depth fell short of significance, most likely because of low power. The vaccine-associated CD4 TCRs covered the entire spike protein, and the dominant responses fell in regions 160-218 and 743-854. Participants were mostly white British, with more females than males. The authors suggested clonal diversity may have been underestimated. Only five to seven AZD1222 recipients were SARS-CoV-2 seropositive at baseline, limiting conclusions about previously exposed vaccinees. After two AZD1222 doses, both the breadth and the depth of spike-specific TCRs were significantly higher than at day 0 and than in MenACWY recipients. Because no day 14 peak-response samples were available, the repertoires could be characterized only after the peak T cell response. Reportedly, close to half of the unique spike-specific TCRs recognized epitopes lying outside the regions that are mutated in the B.1.351 and B.1.1.7 variants.

For this chain, trimming is 4 bases at the V end and 7 bases at the J end, and the number of junction bases without a gene match is 0. Via the germline V gene, CDR1 is SGHRS and CDR2 YFSETQ. Including cysteine and phenylalanine, the CDR3 has 11 amino acids. CDR3 DNA only is kept here, 33 bases in frame from base 1. Concerning this clone: Its antigen has not been determined. No per-base quality is available; no much larger clone lies one base away.

The time point label on this specimen signifies: baseline before first vaccination. Vaccinee samples came from UK trials COV001 and COV002, including a single-blind randomized controlled phase 2/3 trial of AZD1222 (ChAdOx1 nCoV-19) in healthy adults. For TCRbeta chain sequencing, PBMC samples were collected from trial participants at day 0 and at day 28 after the second dose. The CDR3 regions of human TCRbeta chains were analyzed by immunosequencing. The paper's processing steps were these. TCRs in the repertoires were compared against a reference library of SARS-CoV-2-specific TCRs that had been generated with the MIRA antigen-specificity platform. Breadth was defined as the fraction of unique TCRs that were SARS-CoV-2-associated, and depth was defined as the fraction of total T cells that were SARS-CoV-2-associated. Using the MIRA data, each spike-specific TCR was assigned both to the spike region to which the TCR was reactive and to a CD4 or CD8 class. Log10-transformed breadth and depth values were compared by one-way ANOVA with Sidak's multiple comparisons tests. This is the immuneACCESS table as TCRdb keeps it, with only in-frame sequences that have V and J called. A part of the clones is gone; compared with another copy, unresolved V genes explain less than half, and the rest is unexplained. The V and J calls and the clone size are those of that table, but D and trimming were determined from the DNA. Counted in this sample were more than 85,000 clones; roughly 90% of them appeared once. Jointly, the top ten make up under 3% of the sample.

The chain couples TRBV5-1 to TRBJ1-1; a stretch of 8 junction bases matches TRBD1. The TCR originated in an adult in good health. The input for sequencing was peripheral blood, taken on day 0 of AZD1222 vaccination. In nucleotides, the sequence is TGCGCCAGCAGCGACAGGGGTGAAGCTTTCTTT. It is translated as CASSDRGEAFF.